The T cell receptor (beta chain) under discussion was sequenced for a study of cytomegalovirus exposure and HLA in healthy donors. Across the study: Sequencing of 180 million or so T cells in an earlier analysis found around 120 million unique TCR beta sequences. Study results and limitations: A classifier reportedly called cytomegalovirus status with high sensitivity and specificity. TCR beta sequences reportedly predicted most subjects' HLA-A and HLA-B alleles accurately. Presence/absence results assume similar sequencing depth per donor, which may not hold.

V was shortened by 1 base and J by 2 bases, with 6 bases between the two germline ends. Germline assignment: CDR1 SGHAT and CDR2 FQNNGV. The length of the CDR3 is 13 residues. As regards this clone: What it recognizes is unknown.

The PCR used 60 Vbeta and 13 Jbeta primers. The method was immunoSEQ multiplex PCR; TCRdb's version includes in-frame clones alone and lacks a portion of them. The sample holds roughly 50,000 clones. This TCR came from a male donor in good health and CMV-seropositive. The chain employs TRBV11-2 and TRBJ2-7; maybe TRBD1 (5 bases). Sequencing used PBMCs. The CDR3 sequence is CASSLGQPYEQYF. CDR3 DNA: TGTGCCAGCAGCTTAGGACAGCCCTACGAGCAGTACTTC.